This T cell receptor beta chain was found in a study of breast tumors, draining lymph nodes, adjacent tissues (dated by TCRdb to about 2016). Describing the broader study: TCR beta repertoires were compared across tumor, adjacent nontumor tissue and axillary lymph nodes obtained from breast cancer patients. The study was designed to assess the relationships and possible T-cell exchange between tumor, surrounding tissue and draining lymph node repertoires in human breast cancer. What the research found in general, with its limitations: A scenario in which most tumor T cells derive from the lymph node and then expand within tumor tissue was judged to be consistent with the data. In luminal-like breast cancer, tumor and nontumor tissue repertoires resembled each other significantly more than in basal-like breast cancer. The conclusion that tumor T cells originate in lymph nodes was framed as consistent with a hypothesis rather than directly demonstrated. Tumor T-cell repertoires showed less diversity than lymph node repertoires and more diversity than nontumor tissue repertoires, and tumor T-cell repertoires showed preferential V and J gene usage.

The lymph node samples were taken from the axillary draining lymph nodes of breast cancer patients. The instrument was an Illumina HiSeq 2000. Multiplex PCR amplification was used to generate the TCR beta chain libraries. The amplified TCR beta chain products were analyzed by high-throughput sequencing. TCRdb reran the public reads through fastp at Q25 and MiXCR, keeping productive beta chains. Every entry covers one CDR3 protein and lists the most common genes and DNA from its rows. This sample comprises about 220,000 distinct CDR3 sequences, nearly 35% of them detected only once. Jointly, the top ten make up about 3.9% of the sample. This clonotype was seen repeatedly, ten times or more. The clone's antigen remains unknown. Base qualities are not provided; no much larger clone lies one nucleotide away. The CDR3 runs 15 amino acids, cysteine and phenylalanine included. Only the CDR3 DNA is retained, 45 bases long and in frame from the first base. The germline V gene provides CDR1 SGHNT and CDR2 YENEEA. The V end gives up 5 bases and the J end 5 bases, leaving 9 bases in the junction not matched to a gene.

This TCR was sampled from a female donor with breast cancer. Some clones in this sample may be carry-over from other donors' samples. This chain is built from TRBV11-3 and TRBJ2-3; the junction holds 8 bases that match TRBD2. The sequencing sample was made of axillary lymph node tissue. The CDR3 region has the sequence CASSPSRGAQDTQYF. The bases are TGTGCCAGCAGCCCCTCGCGGGGGGCCCAAGATACGCAGTATTTT. The full variable domain, completed from the reference TRBV11-3 and TRBJ2-3 proteins outside the CDR3, reads EAGVVQSPRYKIIEKKQPVAFWCNPISGHNTLYWYLQNLGQGPELLIRYENEEAVDDSQLPKDRFSAERLKGVDSTLKIQPAELGDSAVYLCASSPSRGAQDTQYFGPGTRLTVL.